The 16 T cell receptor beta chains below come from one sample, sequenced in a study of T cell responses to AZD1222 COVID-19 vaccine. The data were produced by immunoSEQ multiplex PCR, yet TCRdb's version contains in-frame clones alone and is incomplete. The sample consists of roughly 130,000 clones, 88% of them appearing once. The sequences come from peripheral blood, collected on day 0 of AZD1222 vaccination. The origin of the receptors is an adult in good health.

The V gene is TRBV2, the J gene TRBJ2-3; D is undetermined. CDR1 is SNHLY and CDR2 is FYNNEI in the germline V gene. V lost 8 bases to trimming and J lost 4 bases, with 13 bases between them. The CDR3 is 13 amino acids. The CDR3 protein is CASLWVPPDTQYF. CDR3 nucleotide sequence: TGTGCCAGCCTTTGGGTACCCCCAGATACGCAGTATTTT.

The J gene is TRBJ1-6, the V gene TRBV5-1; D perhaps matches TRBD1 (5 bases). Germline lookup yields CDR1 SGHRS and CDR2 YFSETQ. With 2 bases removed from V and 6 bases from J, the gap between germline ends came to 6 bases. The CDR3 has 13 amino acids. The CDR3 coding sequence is TGCGCCAGCAGCTTCGACAGTAATTCACCCCTCCACTTT. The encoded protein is CASSFDSNSPLHF.

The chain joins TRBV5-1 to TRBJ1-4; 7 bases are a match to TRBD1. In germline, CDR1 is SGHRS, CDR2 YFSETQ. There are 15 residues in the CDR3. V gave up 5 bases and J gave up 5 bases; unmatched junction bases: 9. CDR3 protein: CASSKMTGLNEKLFF. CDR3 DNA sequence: TGCGCCAGCAGTAAAATGACAGGGCTAAATGAAAAACTGTTTTTT.

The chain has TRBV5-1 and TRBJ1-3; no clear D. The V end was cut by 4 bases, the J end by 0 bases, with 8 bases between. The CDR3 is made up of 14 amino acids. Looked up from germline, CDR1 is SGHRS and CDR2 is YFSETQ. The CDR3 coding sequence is TGCGCCAGCAGCATGACCAGCTCTGGAAACACCATATATTTT. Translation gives CASSMTSSGNTIYF.

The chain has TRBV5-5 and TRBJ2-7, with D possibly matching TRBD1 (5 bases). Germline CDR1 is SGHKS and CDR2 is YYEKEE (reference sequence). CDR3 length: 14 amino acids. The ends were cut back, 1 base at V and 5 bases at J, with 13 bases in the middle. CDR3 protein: CASSLYAGSDEQYF. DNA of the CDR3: TGTGCCAGCAGCTTGTACGCAGGGTCCGACGAGCAGTACTTC.

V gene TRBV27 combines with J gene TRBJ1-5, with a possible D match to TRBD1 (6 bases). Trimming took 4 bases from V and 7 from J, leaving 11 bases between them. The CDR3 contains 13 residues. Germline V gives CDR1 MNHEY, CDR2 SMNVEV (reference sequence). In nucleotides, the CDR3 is TGTGCCAGCAGTTCCTACAGGGCCCAGCCCCAGCATTTT. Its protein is CASSSYRAQPQHF.

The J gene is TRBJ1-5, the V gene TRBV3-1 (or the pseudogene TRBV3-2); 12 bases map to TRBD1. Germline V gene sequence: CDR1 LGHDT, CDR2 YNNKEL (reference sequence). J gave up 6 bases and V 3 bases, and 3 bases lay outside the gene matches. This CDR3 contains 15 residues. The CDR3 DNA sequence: TGTGCCAGCAGCCATGGGACAGGGGGCCGTCAGCCCCAGCATTTT. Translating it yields CASSHGTGGRQPQHF.

Here the CDR3 reads CASSLEGLATDTQYF. The DNA of the CDR3 is TGCGCCAGCAGCTTGGAGGGACTAGCAACGGATACGCAGTATTTT. The rearrangement uses TRBV5-1 and TRBJ2-3, with 9 bases fitting TRBD2. CDR3 length equals 15 residues. Per germline, CDR1 SGHRS and CDR2 YFSETQ. Trimming cost V 0 bases and J 6 bases; bases outside gene matches: 5.

As DNA, the CDR3 is TGCAGTGCAGACAGCAACACTGAAGCTTTCTTT. It specifies CSADSNTEAFF. The J gene is TRBJ1-1, the V gene TRBV20-1; perhaps TRBD1 as D (5 bases). Per germline, CDR1 DFQATT and CDR2 SNEGSKA (reference sequence). Trimming shortened V by 6 bases and J by 2 bases, and 7 bases separated the two germline ends. The CDR3 is 11 residues long.

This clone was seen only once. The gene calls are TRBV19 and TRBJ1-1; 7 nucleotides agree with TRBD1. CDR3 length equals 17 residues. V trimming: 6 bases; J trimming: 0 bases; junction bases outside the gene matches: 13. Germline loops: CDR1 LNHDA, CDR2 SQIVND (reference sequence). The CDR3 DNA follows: TGTGCCAGTAGGGGGGAGGGGACAGCTACCATGAACACTGAAGCTTTCTTT. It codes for CASRGEGTATMNTEAFF. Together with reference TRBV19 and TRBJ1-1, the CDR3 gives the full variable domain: DGGITQSPKYLFRKEGQNVTLSCEQNLNHDAMYWYRQDPGQGLRLIYYSQIVNDFQKGDIAEGYSVSREKKESFPLTVTSAQKNPTAFYLCASRGEGTATMNTEAFFGQGTRLTVV.

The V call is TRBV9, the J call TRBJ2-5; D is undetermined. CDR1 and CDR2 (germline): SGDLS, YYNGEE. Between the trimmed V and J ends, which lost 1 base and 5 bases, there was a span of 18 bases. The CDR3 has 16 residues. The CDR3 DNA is TGTGCCAGCAGCGTAAGTGGTCCTCATTTATCGGAGACCCAGTACTTC. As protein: CASSVSGPHLSETQYF.

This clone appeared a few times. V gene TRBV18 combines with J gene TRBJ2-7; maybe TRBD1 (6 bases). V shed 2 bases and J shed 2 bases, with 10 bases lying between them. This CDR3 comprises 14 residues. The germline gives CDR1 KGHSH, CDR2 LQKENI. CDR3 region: CASSPSGQTYEQYF. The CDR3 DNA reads TGTGCCAGCTCACCATCAGGACAGACCTACGAGCAGTACTTC.

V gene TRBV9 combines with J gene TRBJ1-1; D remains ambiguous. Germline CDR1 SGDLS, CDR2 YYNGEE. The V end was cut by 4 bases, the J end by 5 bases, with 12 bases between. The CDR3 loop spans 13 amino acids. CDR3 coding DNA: TGTGCCAGCAGCCAAGGCGGGGAAACTGAAGCTTTCTTT. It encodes CASSQGGETEAFF.

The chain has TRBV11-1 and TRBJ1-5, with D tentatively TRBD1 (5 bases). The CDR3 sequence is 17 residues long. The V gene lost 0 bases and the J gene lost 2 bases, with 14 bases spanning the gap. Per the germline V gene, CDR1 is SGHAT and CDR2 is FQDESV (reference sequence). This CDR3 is CASSLAEDGGGNQPQHF. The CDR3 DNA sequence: TGTGCCAGCAGCTTAGCAGAGGACGGGGGAGGCAATCAGCCCCAGCATTTT.

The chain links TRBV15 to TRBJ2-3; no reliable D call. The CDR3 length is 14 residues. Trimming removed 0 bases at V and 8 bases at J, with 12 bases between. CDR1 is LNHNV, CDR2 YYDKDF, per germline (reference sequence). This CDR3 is CATSRDTGPGTQYF. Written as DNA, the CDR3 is TGTGCCACCAGCAGAGATACCGGGCCAGGTACGCAGTATTTT.

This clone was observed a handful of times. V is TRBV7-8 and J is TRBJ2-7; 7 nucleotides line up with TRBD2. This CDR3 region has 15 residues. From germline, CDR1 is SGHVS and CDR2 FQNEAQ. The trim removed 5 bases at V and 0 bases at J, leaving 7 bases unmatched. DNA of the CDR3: TGTGCCAGCAGCCCCGGACTAGGGACCTCCTACGAGCAGTACTTC. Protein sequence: CASSPGLGTSYEQYF.